This entry lists 8 T cell receptor beta chains sequenced from one sample in a study of metastatic and nonmetastatic thyroid tumors. There were no patients who had received any treatment before thyroid surgery. Using MiXCR, TCRdb re-called clones from the PCR reads. This table holds about 33,000 clones, around 17% found once. The sequencing sample was made of blood. Receptors were obtained from a male donor with papillary thyroid cancer or a benign thyroid nodule (not recorded which). Some clones in this sample may be carry-over from other donors' samples.

This clone has at least ten counts. This chain links TRBV28 with TRBJ2-7; D is possibly TRBD1 (5 bases). Germline lookup yields CDR1 MDHEN and CDR2 SYDVKM. Trimming shortened V by 10 bases and J by 0 bases, and 13 bases separated the two germline ends. This CDR3 is 13 amino acids long. The CDR3 loop is CATYSGISYEQYF. The CDR3 bases are TGTGCCACCTACTCAGGGATCTCCTACGAGCAGTACTTC.

By sample share, this clone is medium-sized. The chain is built from TRBV28 and TRBJ2-7; weak D call: TRBD1 (6 bases). This CDR3 has 14 residues. CDR1 MDHEN and CDR2 SYDVKM come from the germline V gene. Deletions cut 7 bases from V and 3 bases from J, with 16 bases between. The CDR3 DNA reads as TGTGCCAGCATTCCGACCGGGACAAACTACGAGCAGTACTTC. It translates to CASIPTGTNYEQYF.

In this sample, this clone turned up a few times. The V call is TRBV6-2 or TRBV6-3, the J call TRBJ2-3; D gene unclear. The J call may be wrong; the DNA end is better matched by TRBJ1-5. The CDR3 loop spans 14 amino acids. Germline V gene sequence: CDR1 MNHEY, CDR2 SVGEGT. CDR3 nucleotides: TGTGCCAGCAACGGGTTGGCATCCCCAGATACGCAGCATTTT. Translated: CASNGLASPDTQHF.

In the case of this clone: This sequence may be a read error, since a much larger clone differs from it by one base. The V and J genes are TRBV6-1 and TRBJ1-4; D is ambiguous. Between the trimmed V and J ends, which lost 8 bases and 4 bases, there was a span of 11 bases. The V gene's germline CDR1 is MNHNS and CDR2 SASEGT. This CDR3 is 13 amino acids long. The CDR3 region is CASPRSNNEKLFF. The CDR3, as DNA: TGTGCCAGCCCTCGTTCAAATAATGAAAAACTGTTTTTT.

The rearrangement links TRBV7-3 to TRBJ2-1; 10 bases are a match to TRBD2. This CDR3 region has 15 residues. Unmatched junction bases numbered 4, after V lost 5 bases and J lost 3 bases. Germline V gene lookup returns CDR1 SGHTA and CDR2 FQGTGA. This CDR3 reads CASSLGLADYNEQFF. In DNA form, the CDR3 reads TGTGCCAGCAGCCTTGGACTAGCGGACTACAATGAGCAGTTCTTC.

The V and J genes are TRBV6-2 or TRBV6-3 and TRBJ2-1; the match to TRBD2 covers 8 bases. The CDR3 has 18 residues. V shed 6 bases, J shed 8 bases, and the junction held 21 bases outside the gene matches. CDR1 and CDR2 from the germline V gene are MNHEY and SVGEGT. CDR3 protein: CASRQPPHPGLEGDEQFF. CDR3 bases: TGTGCCAGCAGACAACCTCCGCATCCGGGACTAGAGGGGGATGAGCAGTTCTTC.

This clone showed up many times. Written as DNA, the CDR3 is TGTGCCTGGAGGCATCAGAATTACCCTGAAGCTTTCTTT. Translated: CAWRHQNYPEAFF. The gene calls are TRBV30 and TRBJ1-1; D is undetermined. Germline CDR1 reads GTSNPN; CDR2 reads SVGIG (reference sequence). V shed 3 bases and J shed 6 bases, with 14 bases lying between them. This CDR3 contains 13 residues.

By share, this clone counts as medium-sized. The CDR3, as DNA: TGTGCCAGCAGTGACCTCGGCCGGAATTCACCCCTCCACTTT. Protein sequence: CASSDLGRNSPLHF. V is TRBV6-1 and J is TRBJ1-6; no firm D call. There are 14 residues in the CDR3. Germline values: CDR1 MNHNS, CDR2 SASEGT. The V end was cut by 3 bases, the J end by 7 bases, with 10 bases between.